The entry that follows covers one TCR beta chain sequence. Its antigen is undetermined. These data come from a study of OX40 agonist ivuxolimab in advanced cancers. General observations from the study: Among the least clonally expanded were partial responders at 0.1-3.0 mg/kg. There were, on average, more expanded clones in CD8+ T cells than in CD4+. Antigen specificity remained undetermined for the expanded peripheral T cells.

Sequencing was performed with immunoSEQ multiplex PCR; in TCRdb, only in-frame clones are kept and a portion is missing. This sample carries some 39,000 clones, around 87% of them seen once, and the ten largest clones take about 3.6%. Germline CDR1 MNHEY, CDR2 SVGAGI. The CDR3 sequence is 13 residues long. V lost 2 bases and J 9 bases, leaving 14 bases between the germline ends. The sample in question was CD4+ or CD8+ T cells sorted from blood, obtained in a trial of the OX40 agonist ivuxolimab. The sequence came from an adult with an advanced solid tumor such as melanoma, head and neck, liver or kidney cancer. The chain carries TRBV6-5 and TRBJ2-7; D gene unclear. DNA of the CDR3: TGTGCCAGCAGTTACGATCGGGTCCTGGGGCAGTACTTC. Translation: CASSYDRVLGQYF.